These 21 T cell receptor beta chains came from one sample sequenced in a study of blood T cells in healthy people across ages. Alongside a J-beta primer mix, a sample-barcoded 5' primer served in a second PCR lasting about 6 to 12 cycles. TCRdb re-derived calls from the 5' RACE reads in MiXCR, one entry per CDR3 protein. Here the sample spans around 1.1 million distinct CDR3 sequences, roughly two fifths being singletons. The specimen sequenced was blood. The receptors were gathered from a man younger than 30 in good health.

This clonotype has a handful of counts. V gene TRBV6-5 combines with J gene TRBJ2-1, with 8 bases lining up with TRBD1. V trimming: 2 bases; J trimming: 5 bases; junction bases outside the gene matches: 2. This CDR3 is 14 amino acids long. The V gene's germline CDR1 is MNHEY and CDR2 SVGAGI. The CDR3 DNA reads TGTGCCAGCAGTTACGGGACAGGCAACAATGAGCAGTTCTTC. This encodes CASSYGTGNNEQFF.

The V and J genes are TRBV20-1 and TRBJ2-5; 7 bases are shared with TRBD2. The J call may be wrong; the DNA end is better matched by TRBJ2-7. This CDR3 region has 15 residues. CDR1 is DFQATT, CDR2 SNEGSKA, per germline (reference sequence). The CDR3 spells CSARDPRTSNYEQYF. For the CDR3, the DNA is TGCAGTGCTAGAGATCCCCGGACTAGTAACTACGAGCAGTACTTC.

This clonotype was seen once. A read error is possible here, since a much larger clone lies one base away. This chain connects TRBV7-2 to TRBJ2-3; D gene uncertain. The CDR3 runs 14 residues. The germline V and J ends were trimmed by 3 bases and 8 bases, with 15 bases remaining between them. Germline assignment: CDR1 SGHTA and CDR2 FQGNSA. The CDR3 coding sequence is TGTGCCAGCAGCTTTAGTGGCGCGGCAGGTACGCAGTATTTT. It yields the protein CASSFSGAAGTQYF.

This clonotype has a count of ten or more. This chain uses TRBV25-1 with TRBJ1-2, with D unclear. Trimming pared 6 bases from V and 4 bases from J, leaving 12 bases between. Germline V gives CDR1 MGHDK, CDR2 SYGVNS. CDR3 size: 13 residues. CDR3 nucleotides: TGTGCCAGCAGCCGCGGTACCCTCTATGGCTACACCTTC. It is translated as CASSRGTLYGYTF.

This sequence joins TRBV5-1 and TRBJ2-1; TRBD2 matches 13 bases. CDR1 and CDR2 (germline): SGHRS, YFSETQ. Losses at the gene ends were 5 bases for V and 1 base for J; bases not matched to a gene: 12. This CDR3 is built from 19 residues. The CDR3 nucleotides read TGCGCCAGCAGTAGAGAAGGACTAGCGGGGGCCTTATCCTACAATGAGCAGTTCTTC. Protein sequence: CASSREGLAGALSYNEQFF.

The chain employs TRBV24-1 and TRBJ2-1; D possibly corresponds to TRBD1 (7 bases). In germline, CDR1 is KGHDR, CDR2 SFDVKD. The CDR3 totals 15 residues. Trimming left V 5 bases short and J 5 bases short, with 15 bases between. CDR3 sequence: CATSGGGTANNEQFF. CDR3 nucleotide sequence: TGTGCCACCAGTGGCGGCGGGACAGCTAACAATGAGCAGTTCTTC.

The V call is TRBV20-1, the J call TRBJ1-2, with no clear D. This CDR3 spans 13 amino acids. Trimming took 2 bases from V and 8 from J, leaving 15 bases between them. The germline gives CDR1 DFQATT, CDR2 SNEGSKA (reference sequence). The CDR3: CSARPGPKAGYTF. The CDR3 bases are TGCAGTGCTAGACCGGGCCCAAAGGCCGGCTACACCTTC.

This chain links TRBV5-1 with TRBJ2-3, with D perhaps TRBD1 (5 bases). Germline V lookup: CDR1 SGHRS, CDR2 YFSETQ. Between the trimmed V and J ends, which lost 0 bases and 0 bases, there was a span of 11 bases. The CDR3 sequence is 16 residues long. The CDR3 loop reads CASSLDSGFSTDTQYF. The CDR3 nucleotides are TGCGCCAGCAGCTTGGATTCAGGGTTTAGCACAGATACGCAGTATTTT.

V gene TRBV12-3 or TRBV12-4 combines with J gene TRBJ2-7; TRBD2 aligns across 11 bases. The CDR3 spans 15 residues. J was trimmed by 1 base and V by 1 base; bases with no gene match: 0. The CDR3 nucleotides are TGTGCCAGCAGTTTAGGGACTAGCGGGTCCTACGAGCAGTACTTC. Protein sequence: CASSLGTSGSYEQYF.

The chain is built from TRBV24-1 and TRBJ1-2; D gene ambiguous. Germline V gene data show CDR1 as KGHDR and CDR2 as SFDVKD. The CDR3 is made up of 13 amino acids. Trimming took off 2 bases at V and 4 bases at J, with 7 bases between the two ends. In DNA form, the CDR3 reads TGTGCCACCAGTGATTCGGAGTTCTATGGCTACACCTTC. Translated, it gives CATSDSEFYGYTF.

This sequence joins TRBV11-2 and TRBJ2-1; 8 bases agree with TRBD2. Germline CDR1 reads SGHAT; CDR2 reads FQNNGV. The CDR3 is made up of 16 amino acids. Trimming at V came to 2 bases and at J to 5 bases, leaving 8 bases not matched to a gene. The CDR3: CASSLSAGGFNNEQFF. The CDR3, as DNA: TGTGCCAGCAGCTTATCGGCGGGGGGCTTTAACAATGAGCAGTTCTTC.

The V and J genes are TRBV11-3 and TRBJ1-5; D remains unclear. The CDR3 has 12 amino acids. Per germline, CDR1 SGHNT and CDR2 YENEEA. V lost 7 bases and J 4 bases, leaving 8 bases between the germline ends. The CDR3 region is CASTLINQPQHF. The CDR3 DNA follows: TGTGCCAGCACCCTAATAAATCAGCCCCAGCATTTT.

The chain recombines TRBV6-6 with TRBJ1-5; TRBD1 matches at 7 bases. CDR1 is MNHNY, CDR2 SVGAGI, per germline (reference sequence). After removal of 11 bases from V and 3 bases from J, the junction contained 4 bases not matched to a gene. This CDR3 contains 12 residues. For the CDR3, the DNA is TGTGCCGCCGGACAGGACAATCAGCCCCAGCATTTT. Translating gives CAAGQDNQPQHF.

The genes are TRBV6-1 and TRBJ2-1, with a tentative D call TRBD2 (6 bases). Germline V gene data show CDR1 as MNHNS and CDR2 as SASEGT. Between the trimmed V and J ends, which lost 8 bases and 0 bases, there was a span of 14 bases. CDR3 size: 15 residues. The CDR3 DNA sequence: TGTGCCAGCCATCCGGGAGCCATCTCCTACAATGAGCAGTTCTTC. This translates into CASHPGAISYNEQFF.

This chain links TRBV7-2 with TRBJ1-4; D remains ambiguous. This CDR3 has 16 amino acids. V lost 1 base and J lost 3, with 12 bases in between. Germline CDR1 reads SGHTA; CDR2 reads FQGNSA. In nucleotides, the CDR3 is TGTGCCAGCAGCTTAGACAGATCAGAGGCTAATGAAAAACTGTTTTTT. The encoded protein is CASSLDRSEANEKLFF.

This sequence joins TRBV6-2 or TRBV6-3 and TRBJ2-7; tentatively, D is TRBD2 (6 bases). V lost 6 bases to trimming and J lost 2 bases, with 14 bases between them. This CDR3 spans 14 amino acids. Germline-derived CDR1 and CDR2 are MNHEY and SVGEGT. The CDR3 DNA is TGTGCCAGCAGCTACAGACTAGTCCCCTACGAGCAGTACTTC. Protein product: CASSYRLVPYEQYF.

As regards this clonotype: A much larger clone lies one base from this, so it may be a read error. The V call is TRBV10-3, the J call TRBJ2-3; 8 bases are a match to TRBD2. CDR3 length equals 14 residues. Germline V gene sequence: CDR1 ENHRY, CDR2 SYGVKD. V was clipped by 6 bases and J by 1 base; unmatched bases: 3. The CDR3 loop reads CAIRTSVCTDTQYF. The DNA for the CDR3 is TGTGCCATCAGGACTAGCGTATGCACAGATACGCAGTATTTT.

This clonotype was counted a few times. The J gene is TRBJ2-7, the V gene TRBV2; 7 nucleotides align to TRBD1. The V and J ends lost 6 bases and 5 bases, in that order; junction bases with no gene match: 13. The V gene's germline CDR1 is SNHLY and CDR2 FYNNEI. The CDR3 consists of 15 residues. Here the CDR3 DNA reads TGTGCCAGCAGCTTCGGACAGGTAGGAGTGGACGAGCAGTACTTC. Protein sequence: CASSFGQVGVDEQYF.

In this sample, this clonotype turned up many times. The chain uses TRBV5-1 and TRBJ1-1, with a tentative D call TRBD1 (6 bases). The germline V gene encodes CDR1 SGHRS and CDR2 YFSETQ. V was trimmed by 4 bases and J by 8 bases, leaving 18 bases between them. The CDR3 totals 14 residues. Here the CDR3 reads CASSNGQLGGEAFF. CDR3 DNA sequence: TGCGCCAGCAGCAATGGACAGTTGGGCGGGGAAGCTTTCTTT.

Only a few counts were recorded for this clonotype. The chain uses TRBV20-1 and TRBJ2-3; D not resolved. With 5 bases removed from V and 3 bases from J, the gap between germline ends came to 15 bases. The CDR3 consists of 14 residues. Germline V CDR1 and CDR2: DFQATT, SNEGSKA (reference sequence). CDR3 nucleotides: TGCAGTGCTCCCCTCGTTTTTGTAACAGATACGCAGTATTTT. It yields the protein CSAPLVFVTDTQYF.

The J gene is TRBJ1-2, the V gene TRBV29-1, with D possibly TRBD1 on 5 matching bases. V lost 7 bases and J lost 8, with 17 bases in between. The CDR3 runs to 12 residues. CDR1 and CDR2 (germline): SQVTM, ANQGSEA. The CDR3 coding sequence is TGCAGCGCCGGGAGAGCAGGGTGGGGCTACACCTTC. Residues: CSAGRAGWGYTF.